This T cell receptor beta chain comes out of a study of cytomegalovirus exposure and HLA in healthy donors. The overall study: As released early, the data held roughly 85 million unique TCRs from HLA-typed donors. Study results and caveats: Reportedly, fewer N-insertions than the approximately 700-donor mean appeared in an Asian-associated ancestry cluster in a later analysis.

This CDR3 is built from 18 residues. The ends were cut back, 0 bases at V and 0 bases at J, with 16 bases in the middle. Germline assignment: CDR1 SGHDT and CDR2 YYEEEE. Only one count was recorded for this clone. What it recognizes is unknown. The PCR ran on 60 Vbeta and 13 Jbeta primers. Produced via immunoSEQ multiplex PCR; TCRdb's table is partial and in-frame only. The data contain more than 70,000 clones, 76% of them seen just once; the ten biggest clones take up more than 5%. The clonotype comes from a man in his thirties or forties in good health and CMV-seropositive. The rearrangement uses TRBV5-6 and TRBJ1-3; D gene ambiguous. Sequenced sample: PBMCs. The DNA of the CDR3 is TGTGCCAGCAGCTTGGGTCCCGAGACGGGGAGCTCTGGAAACACCATATATTTT. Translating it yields CASSLGPETGSSGNTIYF.